This is a list of T cell receptor beta chains from one sample in a study of T cell responses to AZD1222 COVID-19 vaccine. Data came from immunoSEQ multiplex PCR; TCRdb stores just in-frame clones and leaves some out. The table shows 100,000 to 140,000 clones, with roughly 90% occurring only once. The source was peripheral blood, collected on day 0 of AZD1222 vaccination. Receptor source: an adult in good health. Both conserved end residues are part of each CDR3. The order of the fields is clone size, D gene, V gene, J gene, CDR3 DNA, CDR3 protein. The D gene is left open where the match is weak. Size tells how often a clone was seen (once, few, many) or the class of an expanded clone, and some rows leave it out.

.	.	TRBV29-1	TRBJ2-6	TGCAGCGCCGGGGGCCTCTGGGGCGCCAACGTCCTGACTTTC	CSAGGLWGANVLTF
.	TRBD2	TRBV7-9	TRBJ2-1	TGTGCCAGCAGCCCGGGGGGAGCGGGAGTTGTAAGAAATGAGCAGTTCTTC	CASSPGGAGVVRNEQFF
.	.	TRBV30	TRBJ1-4	TGTGCCTGGAAGGGGAAACCCACAACTAATGAAAAACTGTTTTTT	CAWKGKPTTNEKLFF
.	TRBD2	TRBV7-9	TRBJ2-1	TGTGCCAGCAGCTTTCTAGCGGGGGGGCCTGATGAGCAGTTCTTC	CASSFLAGGPDEQFF
.	.	TRBV25-1	TRBJ2-5	TGTGCCAGCAGTGAACGGCGGGAAGATGAGACCCAGTACTTC	CASSERREDETQYF
.	.	TRBV29-1	TRBJ1-1	TGCAGCGTTGCACCGATGAACACTGAAGCTTTCTTT	CSVAPMNTEAFF
.	.	TRBV7-9	TRBJ1-6	TGTGCCAGCAGCTTCTCAGGCAGGGGAAATTCACCCCTCCACTTT	CASSFSGRGNSPLHF
once	TRBD2	TRBV11-1	TRBJ2-7	TGTGCCAGCAGCCCCCGAGCGGGAAGCTCCTACGAGCAGTACTTC	CASSPRAGSSYEQYF
.	.	TRBV30	TRBJ1-5	TGTGCCTGGAGTGTTCCACAGCTAAATCAGCCCCAGCATTTT	CAWSVPQLNQPQHF
.	.	TRBV5-5	TRBJ1-6	TGTGCCAGCAACTCTGACGGGGGATCGCCCCTCCACTTT	CASNSDGGSPLHF
.	.	TRBV5-6	TRBJ1-1	TGTGCCAGCAGCTCAGATATCGGACACTTCAACACTGAAGCTTTCTTT	CASSSDIGHFNTEAFF
.	TRBD2	TRBV6-5	TRBJ2-2	TGTGCCAGCAGTTACCTGGGACTAGGGAGGACCGGGGAGCTGTTTTTT	CASSYLGLGRTGELFF
once	TRBD1	TRBV14	TRBJ1-2	TGTGCCAGCAGCCAAGGAGTGTGGGACAGAGGAGGCTACACCTTC	CASSQGVWDRGGYTF
once	.	TRBV9	TRBJ1-3	TGTGCCAGCAGCGTTTCAGGGGCCACTGGAAACACCATATATTTT	CASSVSGATGNTIYF
few	TRBD1	TRBV30	TRBJ2-7	TGTGCCTGGGCGCGCCGGGACAGGGTCGACGAGCAGTACTTC	CAWARRDRVDEQYF
.	.	TRBV4-2	TRBJ1-4	TGTGCCAGCAGCCAACTAGGGGAAAAACTGTTTTTT	CASSQLGEKLFF
.	TRBD1	TRBV6-5	TRBJ2-5	TGTGCCAGCAGTTGGACAGGGGCCTGGGAGACCCAGTACTTC	CASSWTGAWETQYF
.	TRBD2	TRBV2	TRBJ2-3	TGTGCCAGCAGTGCCTCAGGGACTAGCGGGAGGGCAGATACGCAGTATTTT	CASSASGTSGRADTQYF
.	TRBD2	TRBV29-1	TRBJ2-7	TGCAGCGTTGTTGAAGCGGGACGCATCTACGAGCAGTACTTC	CSVVEAGRIYEQYF
once	.	TRBV6-5	TRBJ2-7	TGTGCCAGCAGCCCCGGGGGCAGCCCCTACGAGCAGTACTTC	CASSPGGSPYEQYF
once	.	TRBV9	TRBJ2-1	TGTGCCAGCAGCGTCGGGAGTTCTAACAATGAGCAGTTCTTC	CASSVGSSNNEQFF
.	.	TRBV6-6	TRBJ2-7	TGTGCCAGCAGTCTCGTTCGGGCTAGCTCCTACGAGCAGTACTTC	CASSLVRASSYEQYF
.	.	TRBV5-8	TRBJ2-7	TGTGCCAGCAGCTTGGGGTACAGGGTCCACGAGCAGTACTTC	CASSLGYRVHEQYF
.	TRBD2	TRBV11-2	TRBJ2-2	TGTGCCAGCAGCTTTCCTAGCGGGACTTCCGGGGAGCTGTTTTTT	CASSFPSGTSGELFF
.	TRBD2	TRBV28	TRBJ2-1	TGTGCCAGCAGGGAGAGCGGGAACTCCTACAATGAGCAGTTCTTC	CASRESGNSYNEQFF
once	.	TRBV28	TRBJ2-3	TGTGCCAGCAGTTTATACGGGCAGGGGTTAGGAACAGATACGCAGTATTTT	CASSLYGQGLGTDTQYF
.	.	TRBV2	TRBJ1-4	TGTGCCAGCAGCGAAGAACAGATTAATGAAAAACTGTTTTTT	CASSEEQINEKLFF
.	.	TRBV10-3	TRBJ2-2	TGTGCCATCAGTTTCGGCACACTTAACACCGGGGAGCTGTTTTTT	CAISFGTLNTGELFF
.	.	TRBV10-1	TRBJ1-1	TGCGCCAGCAGTGGCCTTGGGGGAGGGGGCACTGAAGCTTTCTTT	CASSGLGGGGTEAFF
.	.	TRBV2	TRBJ2-7	TGTGCCAGCAGTGCTTTGACAGCAGTCCGTGGTGGGCAGTACTTC	CASSALTAVRGGQYF
.	.	TRBV6-2/TRBV6-3	TRBJ2-3	TGTGCCAGCAGTTACGGGGGACTCCTCACAGATACGCAGTATTTT	CASSYGGLLTDTQYF
few	.	TRBV18	TRBJ1-1	TGTGCCAGCTCATCCAGGGCCAGGAACACTGAAGCTTTCTTT	CASSSRARNTEAFF
.	.	TRBV6-5	TRBJ1-1	TGTGCCAGCAGTCATAGGACGGCGAACACTGAAGCTTTCTTT	CASSHRTANTEAFF
.	.	TRBV13	TRBJ2-3	TGTGCCAGCTCATACGGGAGAGGTACAGATACGCAGTATTTT	CASSYGRGTDTQYF
few	TRBD1	TRBV7-8	TRBJ1-2	TGTGCCAGCAGCTCTACCGGGACAGTGCAGGGCTACACCTTC	CASSSTGTVQGYTF
.	.	TRBV25-1	TRBJ2-7	TGTGCCAGCAGTGGTGAGGATTTCTACGAGCAGTACTTC	CASSGEDFYEQYF
.	.	TRBV11-1	TRBJ1-3	TGTGCCAGCAGCTCGAGTGACAGCTCTGGAAACACCATATATTTT	CASSSSDSSGNTIYF
.	TRBD1	TRBV5-4	TRBJ1-5	TGTGCCAGCAGCATGACAGGGGATGGCAATCAGCCCCAGCATTTT	CASSMTGDGNQPQHF
.	.	TRBV2	TRBJ2-7	TGTGCCAGCAGTGAAGAGGACGGCCGCCATCGGCAGTACTTC	CASSEEDGRHRQYF
.	TRBD1	TRBV12-3/TRBV12-4	TRBJ2-1	TGTGCCAGCAGACGACAGGGGAGTGAGCAGTTCTTC	CASRRQGSEQFF
.	.	TRBV7-2	TRBJ2-1	TGTGCCAGTACCCCGCGGGGCCCCAATGAGCAGTTCTTC	CASTPRGPNEQFF
once	.	TRBV12-3/TRBV12-4	TRBJ1-1	TGTGCCAGCAGTCTCCAGAACACTGAAGCTTTCTTT	CASSLQNTEAFF
once	.	TRBV13	TRBJ2-7	TGTGCCAGCAGCTTCCTCAAAGTAGGGGTAAGCTCCTACGAGCAGTACTTC	CASSFLKVGVSSYEQYF
.	.	TRBV24-1	TRBJ2-2	TGTGCCACCAGTGTTGGTGCCGGGGAGCTGTTTTTT	CATSVGAGELFF
.	.	TRBV7-9	TRBJ1-5	TGTGCCAGCAGCTTACTCAATCAGCCCCAGCATTTT	CASSLLNQPQHF
.	.	TRBV3-1/TRBV3-2	TRBJ2-3	TGTGCCAGCAGCCCCCTTTTGGGGACCACCACAGATACGCAGTATTTT	CASSPLLGTTTDTQYF